This T cell receptor (beta chain) was retrieved from a study of T-cell memory formation after mild COVID-19. General study findings and limits: Mostly located in CM and EM were contracting CD4+ clones, with contracting CD8+ clones located in EMRA.

Amplification by 5'RACE using constant-segment primers produced TCR alpha and TCR beta cDNA libraries that carried sample barcodes and UMIs. TCRdb redid the calling of the 5' RACE reads with MiXCR, one entry per CDR3 protein. The table shows some 130,000 distinct CDR3 sequences, with roughly 15% occurring only once. Only a few counts were recorded for this clonotype. The antigen is unknown. V was cut by 8 bases and J by 5 bases, with 16 bases left in between. The germline gives CDR1 SGHTA, CDR2 FQGNSA. CDR3 size: 13 residues. Sequencing used PBMCs or a T cell subset sorted from them (not recorded which). The chain couples TRBV7-2 to TRBJ2-7; D ambiguous. The TCR originated in an adult woman who had mild COVID-19 (a few samples of this study predate the infection). Cell type and time point are not known. CDR3 nucleotides: TGTGCCAGCGGCCCATATGTTTCCGACGAGCAGTACTTC. Translation: CASGPYVSDEQYF.